A selection of T cell receptor beta chains follows, all from one sample in a study of T cells in Graves' hyperthyroidism and ophthalmopathy. TCRdb re-called the multiplex PCR reads through MiXCR, storing one row per CDR3 protein. The sample includes about 690,000 distinct CDR3 sequences, approximately 15% of them seen just once. Sequencing was carried out using blood. The receptors originated from a man in his fifties or sixties with Graves' hyperthyroidism. The CDR3 runs from the conserved cysteine through the conserved F or W. D genes are given only for firm matches. Size is omitted from some rows. Given values are once, few, many or a class for expanded clones.

V: TRBV28
size: many
J: TRBJ1-5
D: -
DNA: TGTGCCAGCAGGCCCCCGCAGGGCCTAAATCAGCCCCAGCATTTT
CDR3: CASRPPQGLNQPQHF

V: TRBV2
size: many
J: TRBJ2-6
D: -
DNA: TGTGCCAGCAGTGATCTGGGGGCAGGGATTAGGTTTTCTGGGGCCAACGTCCTGACTTTC
CDR3: CASSDLGAGIRFSGANVLTF

V: TRBV11-2
size: many
J: TRBJ2-1
D: -
DNA: TGTGCCAGCAGCTTAGATCTAGCGTCGTGGAATGAGCAGTTCTTC
CDR3: CASSLDLASWNEQFF

V: TRBV20-1
size: -
J: TRBJ2-3
D: -
DNA: TGCAGTGCTAAGGTGGGCGGAAACACAGATACGCAGTATTTT
CDR3: CSAKVGGNTDTQYF

V: TRBV12-3/TRBV12-4
size: many
J: TRBJ2-2
D: -
DNA: TGTGCCAGCTCGAAGCAGGGGGGGAACACCGGGGAGCTGTTTTTT
CDR3: CASSKQGGNTGELFF

V: TRBV15
size: -
J: TRBJ2-5
D: TRBD2
DNA: TGTGCCACCAGCAGCTCTAGCGGGAGGGTGGAGACCCAGTACTTC
CDR3: CATSSSSGRVETQYF

V: TRBV3-1
size: many
J: TRBJ1-4
D: -
DNA: TGTGCCAGCAGCCAAGAGACCGGTCACGAAAAACTGTTTTTT
CDR3: CASSQETGHEKLFF

V: TRBV30
size: -
J: TRBJ2-3
D: TRBD2
DNA: TGTGCCTGGAGCAATAGCGGGACCTACACAGATACGCAGTATTTT
CDR3: CAWSNSGTYTDTQYF

V: TRBV2
size: many
J: TRBJ2-7
D: TRBD2
DNA: TGTGCCAGCAACAAGGGACTAGCGGGAGTAATGGGAGAGCAGTACTTC
CDR3: CASNKGLAGVMGEQYF

V: TRBV19
size: many
J: TRBJ2-5
D: TRBD2
DNA: TGTGCCAGTAGTATGACTAGCGGGAGGGCAAGGGAGACCCAGTACTTC
CDR3: CASSMTSGRARETQYF

V: TRBV5-5
size: once
J: TRBJ1-5
D: TRBD1
DNA: TGTGCCAGCAGCCCTGACAGGGCTACTAATCAGCCCCAGCATTTT
CDR3: CASSPDRATNQPQHF

V: TRBV7-2
size: many
J: TRBJ2-1
D: TRBD2
DNA: TGTGCCAGCAGCTTAGATCCGGGAGGGCCGAATGATATGTTCTTC
CDR3: CASSLDPGGPNDMFF

V: TRBV9
size: -
J: TRBJ1-1
D: -
DNA: TGTGCCAGCAGCCCGGCCAACACTGAAGCTTTCTTT
CDR3: CASSPANTEAFF

V: TRBV5-4
size: -
J: TRBJ2-3
D: TRBD2
DNA: TGTGCCAGCAGGACCGGGACTAGCGGTTCCTACCCCACAGATACGCAGTATTTT
CDR3: CASRTGTSGSYPTDTQYF

V: TRBV2
size: many
J: TRBJ2-7
D: -
DNA: TGTGCCAGCAGTGAAAGGGTCTACGAGCAGTACTTC
CDR3: CASSERVYEQYF

V: TRBV27
size: many
J: TRBJ1-4
D: -
DNA: TGTGCCAGCAGTCACTTGGACAGTAATGAAAAACTGTTTTTT
CDR3: CASSHLDSNEKLFF

V: TRBV5-1
size: few
J: TRBJ2-1
D: TRBD2
DNA: TGCGCCAGCAGCTTGGGTTCATCTAGCGGGAGCCGGAATGAGCAGTTCTTC
CDR3: CASSLGSSSGSRNEQFF

V: TRBV7-2
size: many
J: TRBJ2-5
D: -
DNA: TGTGCCAGCAGCTTCAGCAGGGCGAGGGAGACCCAGTACTTC
CDR3: CASSFSRARETQYF

V: TRBV3-1
size: many
J: TRBJ2-3
D: -
DNA: TGTGCCAGCAGCCAGTGGCCTCCAGATACGCAGTATTTT
CDR3: CASSQWPPDTQYF

V: TRBV6-2/TRBV6-3
size: many
J: TRBJ2-2
D: TRBD1
DNA: TGTGCCAGCAGGCGGACAGGGTCCGGGGAGCTGTTTTTT
CDR3: CASRRTGSGELFF

V: TRBV18
size: few
J: TRBJ2-7
D: TRBD1
DNA: TGTGCCAGCTCACCATCCGGGACAGACTACTACGAGCAGTACTTC
CDR3: CASSPSGTDYYEQYF

V: TRBV19
size: few
J: TRBJ1-2
D: -
DNA: TGTGCCAGTAGCGGGAGGGCCAATGCTAACTATGGCTACACCTTC
CDR3: CASSGRANANYGYTF

V: TRBV15
size: few
J: TRBJ2-1
D: -
DNA: TGTGCCACCAGCAGAGATACCAGGGGCTACAATGAGCAGTTCTTC
CDR3: CATSRDTRGYNEQFF

V: TRBV6-5
size: few
J: TRBJ2-1
D: TRBD2
DNA: TGTGCCAGCAGTTACTTCGGACTAGCGGGAGGTGGATACAATGAGCAGTTCTTC
CDR3: CASSYFGLAGGGYNEQFF

V: TRBV7-6
size: -
J: TRBJ2-2
D: -
DNA: TGTGCCAGCAGCTTAGTCGTTGGGGGCGCGGACGGGGAGCTGTTTTTT
CDR3: CASSLVVGGADGELFF

V: TRBV27
size: many
J: TRBJ2-1
D: -
DNA: TGTGCCAGCAGTTTTGCTTTGTATAGGGACCATTACAATGAGCAGTTCTTC
CDR3: CASSFALYRDHYNEQFF

V: TRBV25-1
size: -
J: TRBJ2-5
D: -
DNA: TGTGCCAGACAGACAGGACCCGGGTACTTC
CDR3: CARQTGPGYF

V: TRBV27
size: many
J: TRBJ2-1
D: TRBD2
DNA: TGTGCCAGCCGGGGTAGCGGGAGGGCCCGGAATGAGCAGTTCTTC
CDR3: CASRGSGRARNEQFF

V: TRBV18
size: -
J: TRBJ1-1
D: -
DNA: TGTGCCAGCTCACGGATTGGGAACACTGAAGCTTTCTTT
CDR3: CASSRIGNTEAFF

V: TRBV12-3/TRBV12-4
size: many
J: TRBJ2-1
D: TRBD2
DNA: TGTGCCAGCAGGGGGTTTCCTAGCGGGACGGGCAATGAGCAGTTCTTC
CDR3: CASRGFPSGTGNEQFF

V: TRBV20-1
size: -
J: TRBJ1-2
D: -
DNA: TGCAGTGCTGGGGGCTGGGACATCAATGGCTACACCTTC
CDR3: CSAGGWDINGYTF

V: TRBV2
size: -
J: TRBJ1-1
D: TRBD1
DNA: TGTGCCAGCAGCGGACAGGGGCTAAACGGTGAAGCTTTCTTT
CDR3: CASSGQGLNGEAFF

V: TRBV29-1
size: -
J: TRBJ1-1
D: TRBD1
DNA: TGCAGCGGTCAACAGGGGCCGAACACTGAAGCTTTCTTT
CDR3: CSGQQGPNTEAFF

V: TRBV27
size: -
J: TRBJ2-1
D: -
DNA: TGTGCCAGCAGCCTGAACAGGGCCGCCGGCAATGAGCAGTTCTTC
CDR3: CASSLNRAAGNEQFF

V: TRBV19
size: few
J: TRBJ2-1
D: TRBD1
DNA: TGTGCCAGTAGTATAGATGGCCCTTCCCGGACAGGGGTGGGCTACAATGAGCAGTTCTTC
CDR3: CASSIDGPSRTGVGYNEQFF

V: TRBV18
size: -
J: TRBJ2-3
D: TRBD1
DNA: TGTGCCAGCTCACCATCACAGGGGAGCACAGATACGCAGTATTTT
CDR3: CASSPSQGSTDTQYF

V: TRBV6-1
size: few
J: TRBJ2-5
D: TRBD1
DNA: TGTGCCAGCACCCGGGACAGGGGACTAGAGACCCAGTACTTC
CDR3: CASTRDRGLETQYF

V: TRBV7-2
size: -
J: TRBJ2-1
D: -
DNA: TGTGCCAGCAGCCGACCGACGGACTACAATGAGCAGTTCTTC
CDR3: CASSRPTDYNEQFF

V: TRBV2
size: many
J: TRBJ1-1
D: TRBD1
DNA: TGTGCCAGCAGCGCTACAAGACAGGGTAGTGAAGCTTTCTTT
CDR3: CASSATRQGSEAFF

V: TRBV6-5
size: -
J: TRBJ2-3
D: TRBD1
DNA: TGTGCCAGCAGTTACTCGAGGCTGGCAGGGGGCGAGTATTTT
CDR3: CASSYSRLAGGEYF

V: TRBV20-1
size: once
J: TRBJ2-5
D: TRBD2
DNA: TGCAGTGCTACCCCGGGAAAGCGGGGAGAGACCCAGTACTTC
CDR3: CSATPGKRGETQYF

V: TRBV3-1
size: few
J: TRBJ2-3
D: -
DNA: TGTGCCAGCAGGGAAGGAGCTGATACGCAGTATTTT
CDR3: CASREGADTQYF

V: TRBV12-3/TRBV12-4
size: many
J: TRBJ2-1
D: -
DNA: TGTGCCAGCACCAATGGTCATCCAGGGGACAATGAGCAGTTCTTC
CDR3: CASTNGHPGDNEQFF

V: TRBV10-2
size: few
J: TRBJ2-7
D: TRBD1
DNA: TGCGCCAGCAGTGAGCCTGACAGGGGCTACGAGCAGTACTTC
CDR3: CASSEPDRGYEQYF

V: TRBV6-5
size: many
J: TRBJ2-7
D: -
DNA: TGTGCCAGCAGTTACTCCCCGGTGGGCTCCTACGAGCAGTACTTC
CDR3: CASSYSPVGSYEQYF

V: TRBV14
size: -
J: TRBJ2-7
D: -
DNA: TGTGCCAGCAGCCAAGCCGGGAGAGGGAGCTACGAGCAGTACTTC
CDR3: CASSQAGRGSYEQYF

V: TRBV19
size: few
J: TRBJ2-7
D: TRBD2
DNA: TGTGCCAGTAGCATGGCTAGCGGGAGCTCCTACGAGCAGTACTTC
CDR3: CASSMASGSSYEQYF

V: TRBV20-1
size: many
J: TRBJ1-1
D: -
DNA: TGCAGTGCTAGCCAAAGGGTGAACACTGAAGCTTTCTTT
CDR3: CSASQRVNTEAFF

V: TRBV19
size: -
J: TRBJ1-5
D: TRBD1
DNA: TGTGCCAGTCGAGTAGACAGGGGGCCAAGTCAGCCCCAGCATTTT
CDR3: CASRVDRGPSQPQHF

V: TRBV3-1
size: -
J: TRBJ1-5
D: -
DNA: TGTGCCAGCAGCCAAGATATTATTCAGCCCCAGCATTTT
CDR3: CASSQDIIQPQHF

V: TRBV7-7
size: -
J: TRBJ2-1
D: TRBD2
DNA: TGTGCTAGCAGCCCTCTAGCGGGAGGACACAATGAGCAGTTCTTC
CDR3: CASSPLAGGHNEQFF

V: TRBV18
size: once
J: TRBJ2-2
D: -
DNA: TGTGCCAGCTCACATTCACGGTACACCGGGGAGCTGTTTTTT
CDR3: CASSHSRYTGELFF

V: TRBV5-1
size: many
J: TRBJ2-7
D: -
DNA: TGCGCCAGCAGGCCCGGCCTCTCCTACGAGCAGTACTTC
CDR3: CASRPGLSYEQYF